Listed here is a single T cell receptor beta chain. This entry belongs to a study of blood T cell repertoires in COVID-19. Study information: Specimens from acute and convalescent COVID-19 originated in the United States, Italy and Spain. PBMCs, B-cell-depleted T cells, or T cells were the source of the cDNA or gDNA that made up the material.

Produced via immunoSEQ multiplex PCR; TCRdb's table is partial and in-frame only. The table lists tens of thousands of clones, over 75% of them singletons. The material sequenced was peripheral blood. This TCR was sampled from a man aged 30 to 39 with active or convalescent COVID-19.

This CDR3 reads CATQEGRSGNTIYF. The CDR3 coding sequence is TGTGCCACCCAAGAAGGGAGATCTGGAAACACCATATATTTT. The chain has TRBV7-9 and TRBJ1-3, with no clear D. CDR1 and CDR2 from the germline V gene are SEHNR and FQNEAQ (reference sequence). The ends were cut back, 10 bases at V and 1 base at J, with 14 bases in the middle. The length of the CDR3 is 14 residues.